Following are 28 T cell receptor beta chains from one sample sequenced in a study of human T cells and chemical hapten exposure. Time point defined: patch test 3, about 24 weeks after DPC sensitization. The treatment denotes: therapeutic diphenylcyclopropenone sensitization with weekly scalp DPC. TCRdb reprocessed the RACE reads with MiXCR, giving one entry per CDR3 protein. The table records tens of thousands of distinct CDR3 sequences, 9.9% of them present only once. The sample was whole blood, taken in connection with sensitization to the hapten diphenylcyclopropenone (DPC). These receptors all come from a woman aged 40 to 50 with alopecia areata. Some clones in this sample may be carry-over from other donors' samples.

At least ten counts were recorded for this clonotype. The V and J genes are TRBV7-8 and TRBJ2-7, with 7 bases lining up with TRBD1. The CDR3 is 14 residues long. Germline loops: CDR1 SGHVS, CDR2 FQNEAQ. With 5 bases clipped from V and 5 bases from J, the junction kept 9 bases outside the gene matches. CDR3 coding DNA: TGTGCCAGCAGCCTTTACAGGGGTGAGGACGAGCAGTACTTC. Translation gives CASSLYRGEDEQYF.

The sample holds a few counts of this clonotype. The V call is TRBV12-3 or TRBV12-4, the J call TRBJ1-5; D is uncertain. The CDR3 totals 14 residues. The germline V and J ends were trimmed by 4 bases and 0 bases, with 7 bases remaining between them. This chain's CDR3 is CASSWYGSNQPQHF. CDR3 sequence (DNA): TGTGCCAGCAGTTGGTACGGTAGCAATCAGCCCCAGCATTTT.

J is TRBJ2-5 and V is TRBV27; D gene uncertain. V was trimmed by 6 bases and J by 4 bases, leaving 12 bases between them. From germline, CDR1 is MNHEY and CDR2 SMNVEV (reference sequence). CDR3 length: 13 residues. In DNA form, the CDR3 reads TGTGCCAGCAGCAACGCCGGCGCAGAGACCCAGTACTTC. This sequence encodes CASSNAGAETQYF.

In this sample, this clonotype turned up many times. The genes are TRBV6-6 and TRBJ2-2; D is unclear. Germline CDR1 MNHNY, CDR2 SVGAGI (reference sequence). The V end was cut by 8 bases, the J end by 5 bases, with 6 bases between. The CDR3 runs 11 residues. CDR3 bases: TGTGCCAGCCTATTGACCGGGGAGCTGTTTTTT. Its protein product is CASLLTGELFF.

This clonotype has a count of ten or more. This chain connects TRBV2 to TRBJ1-3; a weak D match, TRBD1 (6 bases). This CDR3 is built from 15 residues. V shed 4 bases and J shed 1 base, with 11 bases lying between them. In germline, CDR1 is SNHLY, CDR2 FYNNEI. The CDR3 region has the DNA TGTGCCAGCAGTGCGGGACATCTATCTGGAAACACCATATATTTT. Translating it yields CASSAGHLSGNTIYF.

A remark on this clonotype: It may be a read error: a sequence one base away is much more abundant. The chain recombines TRBV10-3 with TRBJ2-1, with a tentative D call TRBD2 (6 bases). The germline CDR1 and CDR2 sequences are ENHRY and SYGVKD. Trimming pared 5 bases from V and 7 bases from J, leaving 9 bases between. This CDR3 comprises 12 residues. The CDR3 DNA is TGTGCCATCAGTATTGGGGGGAATGAGCAGTTCTTC. It yields the protein CAISIGGNEQFF.

The chain joins TRBV19 to TRBJ2-4, with TRBD1 identical over 8 bases. The J segment lost 2 bases and the V segment lost 6 bases, leaving 0 bases of the junction unmatched. The CDR3 consists of 13 residues. Germline CDR1 and CDR2: LNHDA and SQIVND (reference sequence). In DNA, the CDR3 is TGTGCCAGTAGCAGGGGGCCCAAAAACATTCAGTACTTC. Encoded protein: CASSRGPKNIQYF.

This clonotype was picked up many times. The chain combines TRBV9 with TRBJ1-1; D not resolved. Germline CDR1 is SGDLS and CDR2 is YYNGEE. The CDR3 extends over 14 amino acids. V was shortened by 0 bases and J by 10 bases, with 16 bases between the two germline ends. In DNA, the CDR3 is TGTGCCAGCAGCGTAGCCCCCGAAGGGAGAGGAGCTTTCTTT. Protein sequence: CASSVAPEGRGAFF. Based on the CDR3 plus reference TRBV9 and TRBJ1-1, the full variable domain is DSGVTQTPKHLITATGQRVTLRCSPRSGDLSVYWYQQSLDQGLQFLIQYYNGEERAKGNILERFSAQQFPDLHSELNLSSLELGDSALYFCASSVAPEGRGAFFGQGTRLTVV.

This clonotype was observed a handful of times. The V gene is TRBV27, the J gene TRBJ2-7; D perhaps matches TRBD1 (5 bases). The CDR3 contains 14 residues. Trimming removed 4 bases at V and 4 bases at J, with 14 bases between. From germline, CDR1 is MNHEY and CDR2 SMNVEV (reference sequence). CDR3 DNA sequence: TGTGCCAGCAGTTCTGGGCAGGGAAGGTACGAGCAGTACTTC. Amino acids: CASSSGQGRYEQYF.

The chain uses TRBV6-5 and TRBJ2-1; 11 bases align to TRBD2. The V and J ends lost 6 bases and 3 bases, in that order; junction bases with no gene match: 4. Germline V gene data show CDR1 as MNHEY and CDR2 as SVGAGI. The CDR3 runs 15 residues. This chain's CDR3 is CASSPSGGHYNEQFF. The CDR3 DNA is TGTGCCAGCAGCCCTAGCGGGGGGCACTACAATGAGCAGTTCTTC.

This clonotype was seen ten or more times. In DNA form, the CDR3 reads TGTGCCAGCAGTGAGACTTCCTACGAGCAGTACTTC. Translating it yields CASSETSYEQYF. This sequence joins TRBV2 and TRBJ2-7; D gene uncertain. CDR1 and CDR2 from the germline V gene are SNHLY and FYNNEI. The CDR3 consists of 12 residues. V lost 3 bases, J lost 1 base, and 4 bases lay in between.

This clonotype has a handful of counts. The chain uses TRBV28 and TRBJ1-1; a weak D match, TRBD1 (6 bases). The ends were cut back, 5 bases at V and 0 bases at J, with 13 bases in the middle. The germline CDR1 and CDR2 sequences are MDHEN and SYDVKM. This CDR3 has 15 amino acids. CDR3 sequence reads: CASSPRTEVNTEAFF. As DNA, the CDR3 is TGTGCCAGCAGTCCGCGGACAGAGGTGAACACTGAAGCTTTCTTT.

The rearrangement links TRBV20-1 to TRBJ2-1; 7 bases are a match to TRBD2. Trimming took 2 bases from V and 4 from J; bases not matched to a gene: 5. Per the germline V gene, CDR1 is DFQATT and CDR2 is SNEGSKA (reference sequence). This CDR3 is built from 14 residues. For the CDR3, the DNA is TGCAGTGCTAGAAGCGGGGCTGAATACAATGAGCAGTTCTTC. Its translation is CSARSGAEYNEQFF.

This clonotype has a count of ten or more. V and J are TRBV7-9 and TRBJ1-4, with D unresolved. Trimming removed 5 bases at V and 0 bases at J, with 10 bases between. This CDR3 has 15 residues. CDR1 SEHNR and CDR2 FQNEAQ come from the germline V gene (reference sequence). CDR3 sequence reads: CASSPWGATNEKLFF. DNA for the CDR3: TGTGCCAGCAGCCCTTGGGGTGCAACTAATGAAAAACTGTTTTTT.

This clonotype was detected a few times. The gene calls are TRBV7-9 and TRBJ2-5; 9 nucleotides align to TRBD1. With 5 bases clipped from V and 6 bases from J, the junction kept 10 bases outside the gene matches. Germline CDR1 is SEHNR and CDR2 is FQNEAQ (reference sequence). The CDR3 runs to 15 residues. The CDR3 loop reads CASSPGTGNRKTQYF. The DNA of the CDR3 is TGTGCCAGCAGCCCCGGGACAGGGAATCGAAAGACCCAGTACTTC.

This clonotype has just a few counts. The chain employs TRBV12-3 or TRBV12-4 and TRBJ2-1; 8 bases map to TRBD1. The CDR3 consists of 15 residues. J gave up 7 bases and V 5 bases, and 10 bases lay outside the gene matches. DNA of the CDR3: TGTGCCAGCAGTGCAGGGGGCGCGTTGGATAATGAGCAGTTCTTC. This gives the protein CASSAGGALDNEQFF.

At least ten counts were recorded for this clonotype. J is TRBJ2-5 and V is TRBV6-5, with TRBD1 identical over 9 bases. In germline, CDR1 is MNHEY, CDR2 SVGAGI. CDR3 length equals 16 residues. The ends lost 5 bases at V and 4 bases at J; junction bases unmatched: 11. The DNA for the CDR3 is TGTGCCAGCAGTCCAGGGGGACAGGGCGGGATAGAGACCCAGTACTTC. Its protein product is CASSPGGQGGIETQYF.

The V gene is TRBV10-3, the J gene TRBJ1-6; D is possibly TRBD1 (5 bases). CDR3 size: 13 residues. Trimming removed 8 bases at V and 7 bases at J, with 12 bases between. In germline, CDR1 is ENHRY, CDR2 SYGVKD. The CDR3 nucleotides read TGTGCCATCTGGCCAGGGTGGAATTCACCCCTCCACTTT. Translation gives CAIWPGWNSPLHF.

The chain carries TRBV20-1 and TRBJ2-3; perhaps TRBD1 as D (6 bases). Germline V gives CDR1 DFQATT, CDR2 SNEGSKA (reference sequence). The CDR3 loop spans 13 amino acids. The ends were cut back, 3 bases at V and 4 bases at J, with 11 bases in the middle. CDR3 nucleotides: TGCAGTGCTAGGGTCAGGGGAGCAGATACGCAGTATTTT. Translated, it gives CSARVRGADTQYF.

This clonotype was detected ten times or more. J is TRBJ2-4 and V is TRBV6-2 or TRBV6-3, with D perhaps matching TRBD1 (6 bases). Looked up from germline, CDR1 is MNHEY and CDR2 is SVGEGT. This CDR3 region has 15 residues. V was clipped by 2 bases and J by 1 base, with 9 bases between them. CDR3 sequence reads: CASSYTGSAKNIQYF. CDR3 DNA sequence: TGTGCCAGCAGTTACACAGGGTCGGCCAAAAACATTCAGTACTTC.

In its sample, this clonotype was seen many times. J is TRBJ1-4 and V is TRBV3-1; 7 bases fit TRBD1. This CDR3 contains 17 residues. Germline-derived CDR1 and CDR2 are LGHDT and YNNKEL (reference sequence). With 4 bases clipped from V and 3 bases from J, the junction kept 11 bases outside the gene matches. The CDR3 sequence: CASSLLGEGAANEKLFF. The CDR3 DNA follows: TGTGCCAGCAGCCTATTGGGGGAGGGGGCCGCTAATGAAAAACTGTTTTTT. The full variable domain, with the rest looked up from reference TRBV3-1 and TRBJ1-4, is DTAVSQTPKYLVTQMGNDKSIKCEQNLGHDTMYWYKQDSKKFLKIMFSYNNKELIINETVPNRFSPKSPDKAHLNLHINSLELGDSAVYFCASSLLGEGAANEKLFFGSGTQLSVL.

This clonotype showed up just a few times. The rearrangement links TRBV14 to TRBJ2-1, with unresolved D. Trimming removed 2 bases from V and 9 bases from J, with 17 bases in between. The CDR3 spans 15 residues. Germline loops: CDR1 SGHDN, CDR2 FVKESK. CDR3 region: CASSQWSTSSGEQFF. The CDR3 region has the DNA TGTGCCAGCAGCCAATGGTCTACGAGTTCGGGTGAGCAGTTCTTC. The full variable domain, completed using reference TRBV14 and TRBJ2-1, is EAGVTQFPSHSVIEKGQTVTLRCDPISGHDNLYWYRRVMGKEIKFLLHFVKESKQDESGMPNNRFLAERTGGTYSTLKVQPAELEDSGVYFCASSQWSTSSGEQFFGPGTRLTVL.

CDR3 in DNA: TGCAGTGCTAGACCCCCGACAGGCTTCAATCAGCCCCAGCATTTT. Translation: CSARPPTGFNQPQHF. The J gene is TRBJ1-5, the V gene TRBV20-1, with a possible D match to TRBD1 (6 bases). Looked up from germline, CDR1 is DFQATT and CDR2 is SNEGSKA (reference sequence). The V gene lost 2 bases and the J gene lost 3 bases, with 14 bases spanning the gap. This CDR3 region has 15 residues.

This clonotype has a handful of counts. The chain uses TRBV20-1 and TRBJ2-1; 10 bases are a match to TRBD1. Germline CDR1 and CDR2: DFQATT and SNEGSKA (reference sequence). V shed 7 bases, J shed 8 bases, and the junction held 8 bases outside the gene matches. This CDR3 is built from 13 residues. CDR3 protein: CSVRGTGDHEQFF. CDR3 nucleotide sequence: TGCAGTGTAAGGGGGACAGGGGACCATGAGCAGTTCTTC.

V gene TRBV12-3 or TRBV12-4 combines with J gene TRBJ1-1; D gene unclear. Trimming cost V 7 bases and J 0 bases, with 15 bases left between them. This CDR3 contains 15 residues. The CDR3 loop is CASTWEGGVNTEAFF. In DNA form, the CDR3 reads TGTGCCAGCACCTGGGAAGGCGGAGTGAACACTGAAGCTTTCTTT.

At least ten counts were recorded for this clonotype. The gene calls are TRBV12-3 or TRBV12-4 and TRBJ1-1, with D possibly matching TRBD1 (6 bases). The CDR3 runs 14 residues. V dropped 4 bases and J dropped 2 bases, with 11 bases sitting between them. CDR3 in DNA: TGTGCCAGCAGTTCAACAGGGCTCAACACTGAAGCTTTCTTT. It translates to CASSSTGLNTEAFF.

This clonotype has a count of ten or more. The chain couples TRBV7-2 to TRBJ2-3, with TRBD2 identical over 7 bases. Trimming took 2 bases from V and 5 from J; bases not matched to a gene: 10. Germline CDR1 reads SGHTA; CDR2 reads FQGNSA. This CDR3 has 16 amino acids. In DNA, the CDR3 is TGTGCCAGCAGCTTATACGGGGGGTCTCAGGGAGATACGCAGTATTTT. Its protein product is CASSLYGGSQGDTQYF.

The chain carries TRBV7-9 and TRBJ2-3, with D unresolved. The CDR3 has 14 residues. Germline lookup yields CDR1 SEHNR and CDR2 FQNEAQ (reference sequence). V was pared by 2 bases and J by 1 base, with 7 bases between. The CDR3 DNA reads TGTGCCAGCAGCTTAAGATATCGCACAGATACGCAGTATTTT. This encodes CASSLRYRTDTQYF.